These T cell receptor beta chains were read from a single sample in a study of T-cell memory formation after mild COVID-19. MiXCR, run by TCRdb on the 5' RACE reads, gives a single entry per CDR3 protein. This sample has roughly 150,000 distinct CDR3 sequences, with over 10% found just once. Sequencing was performed on PBMCs or a T cell subset sorted from them (not recorded which). The receptors come from a man aged 18-30 years who had mild COVID-19 (a few samples of this study predate the infection). Cell type and time point are not known. Each CDR3 is given with its conserved first and last residue. The D gene is left open where the match is weak. Size is omitted from some rows. Given values are once, few, many or a class for expanded clones.

J,V,D,size,CDR3,DNA
TRBJ1-1,TRBV27,-,few,CASSLSRWGANTEAFF,TGTGCCAGCAGTTTATCCCGTTGGGGGGCAAACACTGAAGCTTTCTTT
TRBJ1-1,TRBV24-1,-,many,CATSDLDLGNTEAFF,TGTGCCACCAGTGATTTGGACCTGGGGAACACTGAAGCTTTCTTT
TRBJ1-2,TRBV5-4,-,few,CASSKGSSWDYGYTF,TGTGCCAGCAGCAAAGGATCCTCCTGGGACTATGGCTACACCTTC
TRBJ1-5,TRBV18,-,-,CASSPPGAVDQPQHF,TGTGCCAGCTCACCTCCAGGGGCGGTTGATCAGCCCCAGCATTTT
TRBJ2-5,TRBV18,-,few,CASSFASDQETQYF,TGTGCCAGCTCATTCGCTAGCGACCAAGAGACCCAGTACTTC
TRBJ1-5,TRBV12-3/TRBV12-4,-,-,CASSLGWRQPQHF,TGTGCCAGCAGTTTAGGTTGGAGGCAGCCCCAGCATTTT
TRBJ1-5,TRBV24-1,-,-,CATSVGRDDLLSNQPQHF,TGTGCCACCAGTGTCGGCAGGGACGACCTGCTTAGCAATCAGCCCCAGCATTTT
TRBJ1-5,TRBV7-9,-,-,CASSSGGSQPQHF,TGTGCCAGCAGCTCCGGAGGTTCTCAGCCCCAGCATTTT
TRBJ2-3,TRBV18,-,many,CASSPLQEGDTQYF,TGTGCCAGCTCACCACTTCAGGAAGGGGATACGCAGTATTTT
TRBJ1-1,TRBV7-9,-,-,CASSLDGSLSTEAFF,TGTGCCAGCAGCTTAGATGGGAGTCTTAGCACTGAAGCTTTCTTT
TRBJ2-7,TRBV18,TRBD1,-,CASSPGQGTSEQYF,TGTGCCAGCTCCCCCGGACAGGGAACGAGCGAGCAGTACTTC
TRBJ2-3,TRBV7-2,TRBD2,few,CASSSGLAADTQYF,TGTGCCAGCAGCTCGGGACTAGCGGCAGATACGCAGTATTTT
TRBJ2-7,TRBV6-6,TRBD1,few,CASSMDRGFYEQYF,TGTGCCAGCAGCATGGACAGGGGATTTTACGAGCAGTACTTC
TRBJ1-1,TRBV4-3,TRBD1,-,CASSQYYRGTGNTEAFF,TGCGCCAGCAGCCAGTATTACAGGGGTACAGGGAACACTGAAGCTTTCTTT
TRBJ2-5,TRBV7-6,-,-,CASSLVGLSQETQYF,TGTGCCAGCAGCTTAGTAGGGCTAAGCCAAGAGACCCAGTACTTC
TRBJ1-4,TRBV18,-,-,CASSLRQDGEKLFF,TGTGCCAGCTCCCTCCGACAGGATGGGGAAAAACTGTTTTTT
TRBJ2-1,TRBV7-9,TRBD2,-,CASSQIAGGPEQFF,TGTGCCAGCAGCCAAATAGCGGGGGGGCCCGAGCAGTTCTTC
TRBJ2-5,TRBV7-6,-,-,CASSLGGTRWETQYF,TGTGCCAGCAGCTTAGGTGGGACAAGATGGGAGACCCAGTACTTC
TRBJ1-2,TRBV18,-,few,CASSLNRDGPGDYGYTF,TGTGCCAGCTCACTTAATAGGGATGGCCCAGGGGACTATGGCTACACCTTC
TRBJ2-2,TRBV5-6,-,few,CASSLVLGELFF,TGTGCCAGCAGCTTGGTCTTGGGGGAGCTGTTTTTT
TRBJ1-5,TRBV20-1,-,few,CSARTYRASNQPQHF,TGCAGTGCTAGGACCTACAGGGCTAGCAATCAGCCCCAGCATTTT
TRBJ2-5,TRBV15,TRBD2,-,CATSQSRGGGETQYF,TGTGCCACCAGCCAGAGCCGGGGGGGAGGGGAGACCCAGTACTTC
TRBJ2-5,TRBV25-1,TRBD2,medium-sized,CASSETSGVRETQYF,TGTGCCAGCAGTGAGACTAGCGGGGTTCGAGAGACCCAGTACTTC
TRBJ2-3,TRBV11-2,TRBD2,many,CASSLVLAGTDTQYF,TGTGCCAGCAGCTTAGTACTAGCGGGCACAGATACGCAGTATTTT
TRBJ2-3,TRBV12-5,TRBD2,-,CASGQLTSGDSTDTQYF,TGTGCTAGTGGTCAATTGACTAGCGGGGACAGCACAGATACGCAGTATTTT
TRBJ1-4,TRBV4-3,TRBD1,-,CASSQEFGTGFEKLFF,TGCGCCAGCAGCCAAGAATTTGGGACAGGGTTTGAAAAACTGTTTTTT
TRBJ2-3,TRBV11-2,TRBD2,-,CASSALLAGRLDTQYF,TGTGCCAGCAGCGCCCTACTAGCGGGGCGTCTCGATACGCAGTATTTT
TRBJ1-4,TRBV20-1,TRBD1,-,CSARGVANEKLFF,TGCAGTGCCAGGGGGGTGGCTAATGAAAAACTGTTTTTT
TRBJ2-3,TRBV7-2,-,-,CASSLGKAQPEYF,TGTGCCAGCAGCTTGGGAAAAGCGCAACCTGAGTATTTT
TRBJ2-3,TRBV7-9,-,-,CASSLAPGQGVLRTDTQYF,TGTGCCAGCAGCTTAGCCCCGGGCCAGGGCGTCCTTCGCACAGATACGCAGTATTTT
TRBJ1-4,TRBV18,-,-,CASSAGVGVEKLFF,TGTGCCAGCTCTGCAGGGGTCGGAGTTGAAAAACTGTTTTTT
TRBJ2-7,TRBV7-3,TRBD1,few,CASSSQGVKYEQYF,TGTGCCAGCAGCTCACAGGGGGTAAAATACGAGCAGTACTTC
TRBJ2-2,TRBV5-1,-,-,CASSSGPNTGELFF,TGCGCCAGCAGCTCGGGACCTAACACCGGGGAGCTGTTTTTT
TRBJ2-5,TRBV28,TRBD2,-,CASRPSGTRTGETQYF,TGTGCCAGCAGACCGTCCGGGACTAGAACGGGGGAGACCCAGTACTTC
TRBJ2-5,TRBV5-1,TRBD1,few,CASTTGGQETQYF,TGCGCCAGCACGACAGGGGGTCAAGAGACCCAGTACTTC
TRBJ2-5,TRBV20-1,-,-,CSARLETQYF,TGCAGTGCTAGGCTTGAGACCCAGTACTTC
TRBJ2-5,TRBV5-1,-,few,CASSPLTGYQETQYF,TGCGCCAGCAGCCCGTTGACGGGATACCAAGAGACCCAGTACTTC
TRBJ2-3,TRBV7-2,TRBD2,few,CASSFSAGIERRDTQYF,TGTGCCAGCAGCTTTTCAGCGGGAATTGAGCGTCGGGATACGCAGTATTTT
TRBJ2-2,TRBV5-1,-,-,CASSLLNSGNTGELFF,TGCGCCAGCAGCTTGCTCAATAGCGGGAACACCGGGGAGCTGTTTTTT
TRBJ2-5,TRBV20-1,-,-,CSARDGSRAEETQYF,TGCAGTGCTAGAGATGGGTCGAGAGCTGAGGAGACCCAGTACTTC